This TCR beta chain came from a study of blood T cell repertoires in COVID-19. Study-wide background: Spain, Italy and the United States supplied samples that represented acute and convalescent COVID-19.

Germline V lookup: CDR1 SGHAT, CDR2 FQNNGV. Trimming took off 4 bases at V and 4 bases at J, with 11 bases between the two ends. The CDR3 consists of 13 residues. In this sample, this clone turned up a few times. Study processing details: Reference gene primers were amplified, and this amplification served to estimate nucleated cell counts. TCRdb keeps only in-frame clones here, not all; method: immunoSEQ multiplex PCR. That table furnishes V, J and clone size, whereas the DNA furnished D and trimming. The table records more than 150,000 clones, 75% to 90% of them present only once. Input material: peripheral blood. The gene calls are TRBV11-2 and TRBJ2-7, with D perhaps TRBD2 (6 bases). The receptor comes from a middle-aged woman with acute or convalescent COVID-19. In DNA, the CDR3 is TGTGCCAGCAGCTCGCTAGCGAAGTACGAGCAGTACTTC. It codes for CASSSLAKYEQYF.